The 15 T cell receptor beta chains given below trace back to one sample, sequenced in a study of blood T cell repertoires in COVID-19. Method: immunoSEQ multiplex PCR; TCRdb's copy keeps in-frame clones and lacks some. This table has about 83,000 clones, around nine tenths appearing once. Input material: peripheral blood. The receptor source for this set is a man older than 75 with active or convalescent COVID-19.

The chain links TRBV6-5 to TRBJ2-1; 9 bases map to TRBD2. CDR3 length equals 14 residues. CDR1 is MNHEY, CDR2 SVGAGI, per germline. Unmatched junction bases numbered 5, after V lost 6 bases and J lost 5 bases. The CDR3 DNA sequence: TGTGCCAGCAGAACAGTAGCGGGGGACAATGAGCAGTTCTTC. Translating gives CASRTVAGDNEQFF.

The genes are TRBV7-9 and TRBJ1-5; 12 bases line up with TRBD1. The CDR3 covers 13 residues. V lost 8 bases to trimming and J lost 7 bases; unmatched junction nucleotides: 3. Germline-derived CDR1 and CDR2 are SEHNR and FQNEAQ (reference sequence). CDR3 sequence reads: CASGDRGQQPQHF. In DNA, the CDR3 is TGTGCCAGCGGGGACAGGGGGCAACAGCCCCAGCATTTT.

As regards this clone: The junction and the germline gene differ at one end; a read error may be behind it. V gene TRBV7-7 combines with J gene TRBJ1-1; D is uncertain. Per the germline V gene, CDR1 is SSHAT and CDR2 is FNYEAQ (reference sequence). The CDR3 runs 11 residues. DNA of the CDR3: TGTGCTAGCAGCCCCTCCCCGGAAGCTTTCTTT. It encodes CASSPSPEAFF.

CDR3 amino acids: CASSLSQGLGETQYF. The DNA for the CDR3 is TGTGCCAGCAGCTTAAGCCAGGGTCTGGGAGAGACCCAGTACTTC. The chain joins TRBV7-9 to TRBJ2-5; a possible D gene is TRBD1 (5 bases). The length of the CDR3 is 15 residues. CDR1 and CDR2 (germline): SEHNR, FQNEAQ (reference sequence). Trimming pared 2 bases from V and 4 bases from J, leaving 14 bases between.

The V gene is TRBV4-2, the J gene TRBJ2-3; D call uncertain. CDR1 is LGHNA, CDR2 YNFKEQ, per germline. The V end lost 1 base, the J end lost 0 bases, and 23 bases lay between the germline ends. This CDR3 region has 20 residues. This chain's CDR3 is CASSQVIPLTDALSTDTQYF. In DNA form, the CDR3 reads TGTGCCAGCAGCCAAGTTATTCCGTTAACCGATGCGTTGAGCACAGATACGCAGTATTTT.

The V gene is TRBV5-1, the J gene TRBJ2-2; 7 bases are a match to TRBD1. V was pared by 5 bases and J by 4 bases, with 8 bases of the junction left unmatched. This CDR3 has 15 amino acids. Per germline, CDR1 SGHRS and CDR2 YFSETQ. The CDR3 DNA sequence: TGCGCCAGCAGGCAACAGGGGTCGGGCACCGGGGAGCTGTTTTTT. As protein: CASRQQGSGTGELFF.

The genes are TRBV18 and TRBJ2-7; the D gene is possibly TRBD2 (5 bases). Deletions cut 1 base from V and 5 bases from J, with 9 bases between. Germline V gene sequence: CDR1 KGHSH, CDR2 LQKENI. CDR3 length: 13 residues. The CDR3 is CASSPQAGDEQYV. The CDR3 DNA is TGTGCCAGCTCACCACAGGCGGGTGACGAGCAGTACGTC.

The V and J genes are TRBV28 and TRBJ2-3, with 8 positions matching TRBD1. V trimming: 6 bases; J trimming: 3 bases; junction bases outside the gene matches: 8. The germline CDR1 and CDR2 sequences are MDHEN and SYDVKM. This CDR3 has 15 residues. The CDR3 here is CASSPGQGVTDTQYF. The DNA of the CDR3 is TGTGCCAGCAGCCCCGGACAGGGTGTAACAGATACGCAGTATTTT.

V is TRBV9 and J is TRBJ1-3; D is undetermined. This CDR3 is 15 amino acids long. V gave up 4 bases and J gave up 0 bases, with 11 bases separating them. Germline-derived CDR1 and CDR2 are SGDLS and YYNGEE. The CDR3 nucleotides read TGTGCCAGCAGCACGGGGATTCTCTCTGGAAACACCATATATTTT. Protein product: CASSTGILSGNTIYF.

J is TRBJ2-5 and V is TRBV28; 9 bases agree with TRBD2. V dropped 3 bases and J dropped 4; count of bases not matched to a gene: 12. The CDR3 totals 17 residues. CDR1 and CDR2 from the germline V gene are MDHEN and SYDVKM. CDR3 coding DNA: TGTGCCAGCAGTTTTTGGGGAAGGCTAGCGGGGCGAGAGACCCAGTACTTC. As protein: CASSFWGRLAGRETQYF.

The rearrangement links TRBV6-5 to TRBJ1-1; tentatively, D is TRBD1 (6 bases). V lost 4 bases and J 3 bases, leaving 12 bases between the germline ends. Per germline, CDR1 MNHEY and CDR2 SVGAGI. The CDR3 has 14 residues. CDR3 sequence: CASSFLQGHTEAFF. The CDR3 DNA sequence: TGTGCCAGCAGTTTCCTACAGGGTCACACTGAAGCTTTCTTT.

This rearrangement joins TRBV2 to TRBJ1-5; a weak D match, TRBD1 (5 bases). Germline V gene data show CDR1 as SNHLY and CDR2 as FYNNEI. Trimming shortened V by 5 bases and J by 3 bases, and 11 bases separated the two germline ends. This CDR3 has 14 amino acids. This CDR3 reads CASSLDSNNQPQHF. CDR3 sequence (DNA): TGTGCCAGCAGTCTTGACAGTAACAATCAGCCCCAGCATTTT.

The genes are TRBV5-1 and TRBJ2-3; 9 nucleotides line up with TRBD1. This CDR3 region has 16 residues. J gave up 4 bases and V 4 bases, and 10 bases lay outside the gene matches. Germline V gives CDR1 SGHRS, CDR2 YFSETQ. The CDR3 sequence: CASSVTGTGNADTQYF. In DNA, the CDR3 is TGCGCCAGCAGCGTTACCGGGACAGGGAACGCAGATACGCAGTATTTT.

This CDR3 reads CASSDRLGAGDSEQFF. The CDR3 DNA reads as TGTGCCAGCAGCGACCGCTTGGGGGCTGGGGATTCTGAGCAGTTCTTC. The rearrangement uses TRBV7-8 and TRBJ2-1, with D perhaps TRBD1 (6 bases). Deletions cut 5 bases from V and 9 bases from J, with 23 bases between. Germline V gives CDR1 SGHVS, CDR2 FQNEAQ. This CDR3 region has 16 residues. Full variable domain (outside the CDR3, taken from reference TRBV7-8 and TRBJ2-1): GAGVSQSPRYKVAKRGQDVALRCDPISGHVSLFWYQQALGQGPEFLTYFQNEAQLDKSGLPSDRFFAERPEGSVSTLKIQRTQQEDSAVYLCASSDRLGAGDSEQFFGPGTRLTVL.

V gene TRBV7-3 combines with J gene TRBJ2-3, with 7 bases aligning to TRBD2. The CDR3 contains 15 residues. Trimming cost V 1 base and J 4 bases; bases outside gene matches: 5. CDR1 and CDR2 (germline): SGHTA, FQGTGA. CDR3 DNA: TGTGCCAGCAGCTTAATGGCGGGAGACCCAGATACGCAGTATTTT. Its translation is CASSLMAGDPDTQYF.